The clone carrying this T cell receptor (beta chain) occurred a few times. The antigen remains undetermined. This sample was taken from a study of response to subunit inactivated influenza vaccine. TCRdb re-called the RT-PCR reads through MiXCR, storing one row per CDR3 protein. The table has 450,000 to 600,000 distinct CDR3 sequences, about 7.2% seen once. General study points: Authors suggested each seasonal flu vaccination may recruit only limited numbers of new T cells.

This CDR3 has 14 residues. The V and J ends lost 5 bases and 4 bases, in that order; junction bases with no gene match: 9. Germline-derived CDR1 and CDR2 are DFQATT and SNEGSKA (reference sequence). The source was PBMCs from blood, collected 23 to 25 months after vaccination. This sequence was found in a man between 50 and 69 years old who received an inactivated influenza vaccine. The V call is TRBV20-1, the J call TRBJ1-1, with 8 positions matching TRBD1. As DNA, the CDR3 is TGCAGTGCTCCCCGGCACAGGGGGGGCACTGAAGCTTTCTTT. Translated, it gives CSAPRHRGGTEAFF.